The rows below give T cell receptor beta chains drawn from one sample of a study of cytomegalovirus exposure and HLA in healthy donors. The table came from immunoSEQ multiplex PCR; TCRdb's copy has only in-frame clones and leaves some out. Altogether about 100,000 clones are present, 70% to 80% being singletons, with the ten largest covering less than 2.5%. The specimen sequenced was PBMCs. The receptors shown here come from a man aged 18 to 30 in good health and CMV-seronegative. Each CDR3 is given with its conserved first and last residue. Each record gives: J gene, V gene, clone size, D gene, CDR3 protein, CDR3 DNA. A D gene is named only where the DNA matches it firmly. Size tells how often a clone was seen (once, few, many) or the class of an expanded clone, and some rows leave it out.

J gene: TRBJ2-5; V gene: TRBV6-6; clone size: .; D gene: TRBD2; CDR3 protein: CASSYSGRGGGETQYF; CDR3 DNA: TGTGCCAGCAGTTACTCGGGGCGGGGGGGCGGGGAGACCCAGTACTTC
J gene: TRBJ1-4; V gene: TRBV4-3; clone size: .; D gene: .; CDR3 protein: CASSQFLQNEKLFF; CDR3 DNA: TGCGCCAGCAGCCAATTCTTACAAAATGAAAAACTGTTTTTT
J gene: TRBJ2-1; V gene: TRBV7-3; clone size: .; D gene: .; CDR3 protein: CASSLQRGARDEQFF; CDR3 DNA: TGTGCCAGCAGCCTCCAACGGGGGGCGCGGGATGAGCAGTTCTTC
J gene: TRBJ2-1; V gene: TRBV4-2; clone size: .; D gene: TRBD2; CDR3 protein: CASSQEGGLAHEQFF; CDR3 DNA: TGTGCCAGCAGCCAAGAGGGGGGACTAGCCCATGAGCAGTTCTTC
J gene: TRBJ1-4; V gene: TRBV15; clone size: once; D gene: TRBD1; CDR3 protein: CATSSGQGGEKLFF; CDR3 DNA: TGTGCCACCAGCAGCGGACAGGGAGGAGAAAAACTGTTTTTT
J gene: TRBJ1-2; V gene: TRBV4-2; clone size: .; D gene: .; CDR3 protein: CASSQVGQFGYTF; CDR3 DNA: TGTGCCAGCAGCCAAGTAGGACAATTCGGCTACACCTTC
J gene: TRBJ2-5; V gene: TRBV6-5; clone size: .; D gene: TRBD1; CDR3 protein: CASRGDRGDLETQYF; CDR3 DNA: TGTGCCAGCAGGGGGGACAGGGGGGATTTGGAGACCCAGTACTTC
J gene: TRBJ1-2; V gene: TRBV10-2; clone size: once; D gene: TRBD1; CDR3 protein: CASTPGQGVGGYTF; CDR3 DNA: TGCGCCAGCACACCGGGACAGGGGGTCGGAGGCTACACCTTC
J gene: TRBJ2-7; V gene: TRBV5-6; clone size: .; D gene: .; CDR3 protein: CASSLGGYEQYF; CDR3 DNA: TGTGCCAGCAGCTTGGGCGGCTACGAGCAGTACTTC
J gene: TRBJ1-5; V gene: TRBV6-5; clone size: .; D gene: TRBD1; CDR3 protein: CASSRTGYEAQHF; CDR3 DNA: TGTGCCAGCAGCCGGACAGGGTATGAAGCCCAGCATTTT
J gene: TRBJ1-5; V gene: TRBV15; clone size: .; D gene: .; CDR3 protein: CATSRVGEGGQPQHF; CDR3 DNA: TGTGCCACCAGCAGAGTCGGGGAGGGAGGTCAGCCCCAGCATTTT
J gene: TRBJ2-3; V gene: TRBV5-1; clone size: .; D gene: .; CDR3 protein: CASSFGGGPDTQYF; CDR3 DNA: TGCGCCAGCAGCTTCGGAGGTGGGCCAGATACGCAGTATTTT
J gene: TRBJ1-1; V gene: TRBV5-1; clone size: .; D gene: .; CDR3 protein: CASSLAAMNTEAFF; CDR3 DNA: TGCGCCAGCAGCTTGGCCGCTATGAACACTGAAGCTTTCTTT
J gene: TRBJ2-7; V gene: TRBV27; clone size: .; D gene: TRBD1; CDR3 protein: CASSLVPGQGVYEQYF; CDR3 DNA: TGTGCCAGCAGTTTAGTACCGGGACAGGGGGTCTACGAGCAGTACTTC
J gene: TRBJ1-1; V gene: TRBV11-3; clone size: .; D gene: .; CDR3 protein: CASSNDGGTEAFF; CDR3 DNA: TGTGCCAGCAGCAACGACGGGGGCACTGAAGCTTTCTTT
J gene: TRBJ1-2; V gene: TRBV2; clone size: .; D gene: .; CDR3 protein: CASSETGRYNYGYTF; CDR3 DNA: TGTGCCAGCAGTGAAACGGGGAGGTATAACTATGGCTACACCTTC